These 22 T cell receptor beta chains were sequenced from one sample in a study of shared clonotypes between healthy human individuals. Sequencing used immunoSEQ multiplex PCR; TCRdb keeps in-frame clones, though not all of them. Of about half a million clones in the sample, approximately 71% are singletons; the top ten hold more than 10%. The source material was PBMCs. The receptors shown here come from a woman aged 35 to 49 in good health. Some clones in this sample may be carry-over from other donors' samples.

As to this clone: Only one base separates this from a far larger clonotype, so it likely reflects a read error. The chain is built from TRBV27 and TRBJ2-5; 8 bases fit TRBD2. The last part of the DNA fits TRBJ2-7 better; the J call may be wrong. This CDR3 comprises 15 residues. Germline V lookup: CDR1 MNHEY, CDR2 SMNVEV (reference sequence). In DNA, the CDR3 is TGTGCCAGCAGTTTATTACCACTAGCGGAGAACGAGCAGTACTTC. It encodes CASSLLPLAENEQYF.

The rearrangement uses TRBV28 and TRBJ1-1; 8 positions match TRBD1. V lost 6 bases, J lost 7 bases, and 10 bases stayed unmatched. Germline assignment: CDR1 MDHEN and CDR2 SYDVKM. The CDR3 runs 14 residues. For the CDR3, the DNA is TGTGCCAGCAGCAGGACAGGGATATTACATGAAGCTTTCTTT. The encoded protein is CASSRTGILHEAFF.

The gene calls are TRBV13 and TRBJ2-7; 7 nucleotides match TRBD1. Germline V gene lookup returns CDR1 PRHDT and CDR2 FYEKMQ (reference sequence). This CDR3 comprises 14 residues. With V trimmed by 3 bases and J by 2 bases, 4 bases remained unmatched. Written as DNA, the CDR3 is TGTGCCAGCAGCTTCAGACAGGGTCCCTACGAGCAGTACTTC. This codes for CASSFRQGPYEQYF. The full variable domain, in which reference TRBV13 and TRBJ2-7 provide the parts outside the CDR3, is AAGVIQSPRHLIKEKRETATLKCYPIPRHDTVYWYQQGPGQDPQFLISFYEKMQSDKGSIPDRFSAQQFSDYHSELNMSSLELGDSALYFCASSFRQGPYEQYFGPGTRLTVT.

This clone was counted only a few times. A read error is possible here, since a much larger clone lies one base away. The genes are TRBV15 and TRBJ2-5, with D possibly called TRBD1 or TRBD2 (5 bases each). Germline values: CDR1 LNHNV, CDR2 YYDKDF (reference sequence). Deletions cut 0 bases from V and 9 bases from J, with 20 bases between. This CDR3 comprises 16 residues. CDR3 sequence: CATSRDLGTGEAAQYF. CDR3 in DNA: TGTGCCACCAGCAGAGATCTCGGGACGGGCGAAGCGGCCCAGTACTTC.

The chain uses TRBV6-4 and TRBJ2-5; possible D gene TRBD1, 6 bases. This CDR3 has 15 residues. Germline V gene sequence: CDR1 MRHNA, CDR2 SNTAGT. The ends were cut back, 6 bases at V and 3 bases at J, with 17 bases in the middle. This CDR3 is CASRRTQGKEETQYF. DNA for the CDR3: TGTGCCAGCAGACGGACCCAGGGGAAGGAAGAGACCCAGTACTTC.

This sequence joins TRBV30 and TRBJ2-7; tentatively, D is TRBD2 (5 bases). V was trimmed by 4 bases and J by 4 bases, leaving 11 bases between them. This CDR3 region has 12 residues. The V gene's germline CDR1 is GTSNPN and CDR2 SVGIG (reference sequence). The CDR3 sequence is CAWTEGRYEQYF. The CDR3 nucleotides are TGTGCCTGGACAGAGGGTAGATACGAGCAGTACTTC. Full variable domain (remainder filled in from reference TRBV30 and TRBJ2-7): SQTIHQWPATLVQPVGSPLSLECTVEGTSNPNLYWYRQAAGRGLQLLFYSVGIGQISSEVPQNLSASRPQDRQFILSSKKLLLSDSGFYLCAWTEGRYEQYFGPGTRLTVT.

As to this clone: This may stem from a read error, because a much larger clone lies one nucleotide away. This same CDR3 is encoded by further DNA sequences in the sample. This chain uses TRBV30 with TRBJ1-2, with 7 bases lining up with TRBD1. This CDR3 contains 13 residues. Germline CDR1 is GTSNPN and CDR2 is SVGIG (reference sequence). With 2 bases clipped from V and 4 bases from J, the junction kept 4 bases outside the gene matches. The CDR3 loop reads CAWSRQGPYGYTF. The CDR3 coding sequence is TGTGCCTGGAGTAGACAGGGCCCCTATGGCTACACCTTC.

To note about this clone: A read error likely explains this, since a far larger clone differs by one base. The CDR3 nucleotides read TGTGCCCGGAGCAGACAGGGTGCCTACGAGCAGTACTTC. Protein sequence: CARSRQGAYEQYF. This rearrangement joins TRBV30 to TRBJ2-5; TRBD1 matches 7 bases. TRBJ2-7 explains the end of the DNA better; the J call may be wrong. CDR1 and CDR2 (germline): GTSNPN, SVGIG (reference sequence). The CDR3 is 13 amino acids.

The chain recombines TRBV7-2 with TRBJ2-3; the match to TRBD1 covers 7 bases. Per the germline V gene, CDR1 is SGHTA and CDR2 is FQGNSA. With 5 bases clipped from V and 3 bases from J, the junction kept 11 bases outside the gene matches. CDR3 length: 16 residues. The CDR3 DNA is TGTGCCAGCAGCCCGCAGACAGGGCCCGGAACAGATACGCAGTATTTT. Translating gives CASSPQTGPGTDTQYF.

Of note for this clone: A far larger clone is only one base removed, so a read error is likely. Other nucleotide sequences in the sample specify the same CDR3. This sequence joins TRBV6-5 and TRBJ1-3, with D unresolved. The germline V gene encodes CDR1 MNHEY and CDR2 SVGAGI. This CDR3 is 13 amino acids long. V lost 0 bases, J lost 7 bases, and 7 bases lay in between. This CDR3 is CASSYSSGNTIYF. CDR3 DNA sequence: TGTGCCAGCAGTTACTCGAGTGGTAACACCATATATTTT.

The rearrangement links TRBV30 to TRBJ2-7; 9 nucleotides match TRBD2. Germline assignment: CDR1 GTSNPN and CDR2 SVGIG (reference sequence). V trimming: 4 bases; J trimming: 4 bases; junction bases outside the gene matches: 14. The CDR3 length is 16 residues. CDR3 sequence (DNA): TGTGCCTGGAAAACCTCCCCAAGGCTAGCGGGATACGAGCAGTACTTC. This codes for CAWKTSPRLAGYEQYF.

The chain uses TRBV7-9 and TRBJ2-5, with 9 bases identical to TRBD2. Germline V gene lookup returns CDR1 SEHNR and CDR2 FQNEAQ (reference sequence). The CDR3 is 15 amino acids. V lost 0 bases, J lost 7 bases, and 6 bases stayed unmatched. The DNA for the CDR3 is TGTGCCAGCAGCTTAGCTGCGGGAGGGTCGGGGACCCAGTACTTC. As protein: CASSLAAGGSGTQYF. Full variable domain (rest looked up from reference TRBV7-9 and TRBJ2-5): DTGVSQNPRHKITKRGQNVTFRCDPISEHNRLYWYRQTLGQGPEFLTYFQNEAQLEKSRLLSDRFSAERPKGSFSTLEIQRTEQGDSAMYLCASSLAAGGSGTQYFGPGTRLLVL.

This clone was seen only a few times. The rearrangement uses TRBV4-2 and TRBJ2-7; D is unresolved. The CDR3 has 14 amino acids. Germline CDR1 is LGHNA and CDR2 is YNFKEQ. V shed 0 bases and J shed 7 bases, with 13 bases lying between them. The CDR3 spells CASSQEAQGGEQYF. In nucleotides, the CDR3 is TGTGCCAGCAGCCAAGAAGCCCAAGGCGGAGAGCAGTACTTC.

This chain connects TRBV18 to TRBJ2-5, with a weak D call TRBD1 (7 bases). The CDR3 sequence is 13 residues long. The V end was cut by 8 bases, the J end by 3 bases, with 13 bases between. Germline lookup yields CDR1 KGHSH and CDR2 LQKENI. The CDR3 coding sequence is TGTGCCAGCGCGGGACAGCTTGAAGAGACCCAGTACTTC. This codes for CASAGQLEETQYF.

Notes on this clone: Other DNA variants within this sample encode the same CDR3. The rearrangement uses TRBV19 and TRBJ1-2; 7 positions match TRBD1. CDR3 length: 15 residues. The germline V gene has CDR1 LNHDA and CDR2 SQIVND (reference sequence). The trim removed 3 bases at V and 2 bases at J, leaving 6 bases unmatched. CDR3 in DNA: TGTGCCAGTAGTATTGGGGACAGAGAAAACTATGGCTACACCTTC. This sequence encodes CASSIGDRENYGYTF.

The chain has TRBV18 and TRBJ2-5; D assignment may be TRBD1 or TRBD2 (6 bases each). The CDR3 covers 13 residues. Germline V CDR1 and CDR2: KGHSH, LQKENI. V lost 4 bases, J lost 2 bases, and 8 bases lay in between. CDR3 DNA sequence: TGTGCCAGCTCACAGGGGGGACAAGAGACCCAGTACTTC. It translates to CASSQGGQETQYF. The whole variable domain, filled in from reference TRBV18 and TRBJ2-5, reads NAGVMQNPRHLVRRRGQEARLRCSPMKGHSHVYWYRQLPEEGLKFMVYLQKENIIDESGMPKERFSAEFPKEGPSILRIQQVVRGDSAAYFCASSQGGQETQYFGPGTRLLVL.

The table lists this clone with a count of one. The chain carries TRBV21-1 and TRBJ2-1. TRBV21-1 is listed as a pseudogene. The CDR3 runs 20 residues. The CDR3 spells CASSATGTTPGGATYNEQFF. The CDR3 region has the DNA TGTGCCAGCAGCGCTACCGGGACTACCCCAGGGGGGGCTACTTACAATGAGCAGTTCTTC.

The chain combines TRBV9 with TRBJ1-1, with D uncertain. This CDR3 is 14 amino acids long. The germline CDR1 and CDR2 sequences are SGDLS and YYNGEE. V was pared by 0 bases and J by 4 bases, with 10 bases between. CDR3 in amino acids: CASSVAWEGTEAFF. The CDR3 bases are TGTGCCAGCAGCGTAGCCTGGGAGGGCACTGAAGCTTTCTTT.

This sequence joins TRBV19 and TRBJ2-7; maybe TRBD2 (5 bases). Germline V gene sequence: CDR1 LNHDA, CDR2 SQIVND (reference sequence). The CDR3 covers 15 residues. The V and J ends lost 1 base and 3 bases respectively, with 13 bases between them. CDR3 in amino acids: CASSIVGGLYYEQYF. The CDR3 bases are TGTGCCAGTAGTATAGTCGGCGGGTTGTACTACGAGCAGTACTTC.

The V and J genes are TRBV28 and TRBJ2-2; maybe TRBD2 (6 bases). CDR1 is MDHEN and CDR2 is SYDVKM in the germline V gene. V shed 7 bases and J shed 5 bases, with 17 bases lying between them. The CDR3 has 15 amino acids. CDR3 coding DNA: TGTGCCAGCACAGAGGGGAGGTGGGAAACCGGGGAGCTGTTTTTT. Residues: CASTEGRWETGELFF.

The chain recombines TRBV19 with TRBJ1-1; D may be TRBD1 (6 bases). Trimming shortened V by 10 bases and J by 11 bases, and 23 bases separated the two germline ends. The germline V gene encodes CDR1 LNHDA and CDR2 SQIVND (reference sequence). The CDR3 loop spans 13 amino acids. CDR3: CATTPLVGALAFF. The CDR3 DNA reads TGTGCCACTACCCCCTTGGTGGGGGCGTTGGCTTTCTTT.

The chain has TRBV15 and TRBJ2-7; TRBD2 aligns across 7 bases. J lost 5 bases, V lost 1 base, and 5 bases had no gene match. The germline V gene encodes CDR1 LNHNV and CDR2 YYDKDF (reference sequence). This CDR3 has 14 amino acids. The CDR3 spells CATSRVRGGNEQYF. The CDR3 nucleotides are TGTGCCACCAGCAGAGTCCGGGGAGGGAACGAGCAGTACTTC.